Below, 32 T cell receptor beta chains from the same sample are listed, as sequenced in a study of cytomegalovirus exposure and HLA in healthy donors. The PCR contained 60 Vbeta and 13 Jbeta primers. The method was immunoSEQ multiplex PCR; TCRdb's version includes in-frame clones alone and lacks a portion of them. The top ten hold about 1.6% of the sample, which has around 200,000 clones, around four fifths seen once. The sample taken for sequencing was PBMCs. These receptors originate from a man between 50 and 59 years old in good health and CMV-seronegative.

V is TRBV5-5 and J is TRBJ2-5; D is possibly TRBD1 (6 bases). The CDR3 spans 14 residues. Trimming stripped 3 bases from V and 3 bases from J, with 12 bases between. CDR1 is SGHKS, CDR2 YYEKEE, per germline (reference sequence). Here the CDR3 reads CASSSNQGKETQYF. CDR3 in DNA: TGTGCCAGCAGCTCTAATCAGGGGAAAGAGACCCAGTACTTC.

The sample holds a few counts of this clone. The genes are TRBV14 and TRBJ2-3; TRBD2 might be the D (6 bases). The CDR3 is made up of 16 amino acids. CDR1 SGHDN and CDR2 FVKESK come from the germline V gene. Trimming cost V 3 bases and J 2 bases, with 15 bases left between them. This chain's CDR3 is CASSQRTTGITDTQYF. DNA of the CDR3: TGTGCCAGCAGCCAGAGGACTACCGGGATCACAGATACGCAGTATTTT.

The V gene is TRBV7-3, the J gene TRBJ1-1, with a weak D call TRBD1 (6 bases). This CDR3 is built from 14 residues. The germline V gene has CDR1 SGHTA and CDR2 FQGTGA. Trimming cost V 7 bases and J 3 bases, with 15 bases left between them. CDR3: CASILRGRDTEAFF. Written as DNA, the CDR3 is TGTGCCAGCATCCTAAGGGGGAGGGACACTGAAGCTTTCTTT.

This clone appeared once. At the DNA level, this CDR3 is encoded by other sequences in the same sample as well. V usage is TRBV4-1 and J usage is TRBJ2-7, with 8 positions matching TRBD2. This CDR3 region has 16 residues. Per germline, CDR1 MGHRA and CDR2 YSYEKL. J was trimmed by 5 bases and V by 6 bases; bases with no gene match: 15. This chain's CDR3 is CASSHLSGLGSHEQYF. In nucleotides, the CDR3 is TGCGCCAGCAGTCACCTATCGGGACTAGGTTCCCACGAGCAGTACTTC.

V and J are TRBV6-5 and TRBJ1-5; 8 bases are a match to TRBD1. Germline CDR1 and CDR2: MNHEY and SVGAGI. The CDR3 is 15 amino acids. V shed 5 bases and J 4 bases; nucleotides not matched to a gene: 7. In nucleotides, the CDR3 is TGTGCCAGCAGTCGCGCAGGGGGCGGTAATCAGCCCCAGCATTTT. This sequence encodes CASSRAGGGNQPQHF.

The J gene is TRBJ2-3, the V gene TRBV7-2; D remains ambiguous. CDR1 and CDR2 from the germline V gene are SGHTA and FQGNSA. CDR3 length: 13 amino acids. V was clipped by 1 base and J by 6 bases, with 8 bases between them. Here the CDR3 DNA reads TGTGCCAGCAGCTTAGATCCTTCCGATACGCAGTATTTT. Its protein is CASSLDPSDTQYF.

The rearrangement uses TRBV6-1 and TRBJ2-5; 9 bases are shared with TRBD2. The V segment lost 10 bases and the J segment 5 bases; nucleotides outside the gene matches: 8. CDR1 MNHNS and CDR2 SASEGT come from the germline V gene. This CDR3 has 13 amino acids. DNA for the CDR3: TGTGCCACCGCGGGGGGGGGCTTCGAGACCCAGTACTTC. It specifies CATAGGGFETQYF.

The DNA for the CDR3 is TGCGCCAGCAGCTTCAGCGGGAGTGCTAGCACAGATACGCAGTATTTT. It codes for CASSFSGSASTDTQYF. The V and J genes are TRBV5-1 and TRBJ2-3; 8 bases agree with TRBD2. V lost 2 bases to trimming and J lost 0 bases; unmatched junction nucleotides: 5. CDR3 length equals 16 residues. Germline V gene lookup returns CDR1 SGHRS and CDR2 YFSETQ.

With respect to this clone: Mismatch with germline at one junction end may stem from a read error. V is TRBV6-5 and J is TRBJ2-7; D may be TRBD2 (6 bases). Germline CDR1 and CDR2: MNHEY and SVGAGI. The CDR3 is made up of 15 amino acids. CDR3 in amino acids: CASGVLALSSSEQYF. The CDR3 region has the DNA TGTGCCAGCGGAGTACTAGCTTTAAGTTCCTCCGAGCAGTACTTC.

V and J are TRBV27 and TRBJ2-5; D is uncertain. The J call may be wrong; the DNA end is better matched by TRBJ2-7. Germline V lookup: CDR1 MNHEY, CDR2 SMNVEV (reference sequence). CDR3 size: 12 residues. The CDR3 DNA reads as TGTGCCAGCAGTTCCATTTCCTACGAGCAGTACTTC. Translated: CASSSISYEQYF.

The CDR3 coding sequence is TGTGCCAGCAGCTTACGGACCCGGACAACTATTTCGAGGCAGTACTTC. Residues: CASSLRTRTTISRQYF. V is TRBV7-6 and J is TRBJ2-7; perhaps TRBD1 as D (5 bases). Germline V gene data show CDR1 as SGHVS and CDR2 as FNYEAQ. The CDR3 has 16 residues. Trimming removed 2 bases from V and 9 bases from J, with 23 bases in between.

The chain couples TRBV7-2 to TRBJ2-5, with 14 bases matching TRBD2. The ends lost 5 bases at V and 5 bases at J; junction bases unmatched: 13. The CDR3 totals 18 residues. Germline CDR1 SGHTA, CDR2 FQGNSA. In nucleotides, the CDR3 is TGTGCCAGCAGCCCCGCCGGGACTAGCGGGAGCCTGGCTGAGACCCAGTACTTC. Protein sequence: CASSPAGTSGSLAETQYF.

The rearrangement uses TRBV5-1 and TRBJ1-1; TRBD1 is a possible D gene (5 bases). Per germline, CDR1 SGHRS and CDR2 YFSETQ. The ends were cut back, 5 bases at V and 5 bases at J, with 16 bases in the middle. The CDR3 runs to 14 residues. CDR3: CASRETTAPTEAFF. CDR3 nucleotides: TGCGCCAGCAGGGAAACGACAGCGCCAACTGAAGCTTTCTTT.

A few counts support this clone. The chain carries TRBV5-5 and TRBJ1-2; no firm D call. Germline loops: CDR1 SGHKS, CDR2 YYEKEE (reference sequence). Trimming removed 1 base at V and 0 bases at J, with 10 bases between. The CDR3 runs 15 residues. The CDR3 DNA follows: TGTGCCAGCAGCTTGATTCTATTCTCTAACTATGGCTACACCTTC. It is translated as CASSLILFSNYGYTF. The full variable domain, in which reference TRBV5-5 and TRBJ1-2 provide the parts outside the CDR3, is DAGVTQSPTHLIKTRGQQVTLRCSPISGHKSVSWYQQVLGQGPQFIFQYYEKEERGRGNFPDRFSARQFPNYSSELNVNALLLGDSALYLCASSLILFSNYGYTFGSGTRLTVV.

As regards this clone: The sample holds other DNA sequences that translate to the same CDR3. The chain combines TRBV7-9 with TRBJ2-7; 7 bases fit TRBD1. Trimming took 5 bases from V and 2 from J; bases not matched to a gene: 3. The V gene's germline CDR1 is SEHNR and CDR2 FQNEAQ (reference sequence). CDR3 length equals 13 residues. DNA of the CDR3: TGTGCCAGCAGCCCGGGACAGACCTACGAGCAGTACTTC. Translating it yields CASSPGQTYEQYF.

This clone was counted a single time. Written as DNA, the CDR3 is TGTGCCAGCTCACCACTACCCAGCCAACGTGAGGGCACTGAAGCTTTCTTT. It is translated as CASSPLPSQREGTEAFF. V gene TRBV18 combines with J gene TRBJ1-1; D ambiguous. V was clipped by 1 base and J by 4 bases, with 19 bases between them. CDR1 and CDR2 (germline): KGHSH, LQKENI. This CDR3 is built from 17 residues.

The rearrangement joins TRBV29-1 to TRBJ2-1, with 8 bases matching TRBD1. Germline V gene sequence: CDR1 SQVTM, CDR2 ANQGSEA. Germline trimming cut 5 bases from V and 12 bases from J; bases unmatched to any gene: 9. The CDR3 totals 12 residues. CDR3 loop: CSVPVGGTGQFF. DNA of the CDR3: TGCAGCGTTCCGGTTGGAGGGACAGGGCAGTTCTTC.

This rearrangement joins TRBV15 to TRBJ1-6, with D tentatively TRBD1 (5 bases). Germline assignment: CDR1 LNHNV and CDR2 YYDKDF (reference sequence). V was cut by 1 base and J by 8 bases, with 15 bases left in between. The CDR3 spans 16 residues. The CDR3 DNA reads as TGTGCCACCAGCAGAGGTGGGGGGTCCGGGGATTCACCCCTCCACTTT. Amino acid sequence: CATSRGGGSGDSPLHF.

The rearrangement links TRBV4-2 to TRBJ2-3; 10 bases fit TRBD2. The J segment lost 2 bases and the V segment lost 5 bases, leaving 19 bases of the junction unmatched. This CDR3 contains 20 residues. The germline CDR1 and CDR2 sequences are LGHNA and YNFKEQ. CDR3 protein: CASSNEAGGPGGTPTDTQYF. The CDR3 DNA reads as TGTGCCAGCAGCAATGAAGCGGGAGGGCCAGGGGGTACACCCACAGATACGCAGTATTTT.

V gene TRBV9 combines with J gene TRBJ2-1, with D maybe TRBD1 (6 bases). Germline V gene lookup returns CDR1 SGDLS and CDR2 YYNGEE. The CDR3 sequence is 17 residues long. The V and J ends lost 0 bases and 3 bases respectively, with 16 bases between them. For the CDR3, the DNA is TGTGCCAGCAGCGTAGGATCGGACAGCAGCCACTACAATGAGCAGTTCTTC. This translates into CASSVGSDSSHYNEQFF.

The chain has TRBV19 and TRBJ2-3; no reliable D call. Germline V lookup: CDR1 LNHDA, CDR2 SQIVND (reference sequence). V lost 3 bases and J lost 6, with 10 bases in between. The CDR3 contains 13 residues. The CDR3 DNA follows: TGTGCCAGTAGTATCCCTCCCTCGGATACGCAGTATTTT. Its protein is CASSIPPSDTQYF.

In its sample, this clone was seen once. The chain is built from TRBV4-2 and TRBJ2-1; TRBD2 agrees at 9 bases. Germline CDR1 is LGHNA and CDR2 is YNFKEQ. The CDR3 totals 16 residues. V lost 4 bases to trimming and J lost 4 bases; unmatched junction nucleotides: 8. CDR3 amino acids: CASSRGGDYQYNEQFF. The CDR3 DNA is TGTGCCAGCAGCCGCGGGGGGGACTACCAATACAATGAGCAGTTCTTC.

The rearrangement joins TRBV4-1 to TRBJ2-7; 7 bases map to TRBD1. The germline gives CDR1 MGHRA, CDR2 YSYEKL. J lost 4 bases, V lost 1 base, and 13 bases had no gene match. CDR3 length: 17 residues. The CDR3 loop reads CASSQGFETGIPYEQYF. The CDR3 nucleotides read TGCGCCAGCAGCCAAGGGTTCGAGACAGGGATTCCGTACGAGCAGTACTTC.

The chain joins TRBV6-5 to TRBJ1-2, with D maybe TRBD1 (5 bases). Looked up from germline, CDR1 is MNHEY and CDR2 is SVGAGI. This CDR3 comprises 13 residues. The V end lost 8 bases, the J end lost 6 bases, and 16 bases lay between the germline ends. The chain's CDR3 is CASHVGAKNGYTF. The CDR3 DNA follows: TGTGCCAGCCACGTTGGGGCAAAAAATGGCTACACCTTC.

The V call is TRBV18, the J call TRBJ1-1; 7 bases map to TRBD1. Germline V gene lookup returns CDR1 KGHSH and CDR2 LQKENI. V was pared by 3 bases and J by 4 bases, with 5 bases of the junction left unmatched. The CDR3 is 14 amino acids. The CDR3 protein is CASSPKNRGTEAFF. The CDR3 DNA reads as TGTGCCAGCTCACCCAAAAACAGGGGCACTGAAGCTTTCTTT.

The chain recombines TRBV5-1 with TRBJ2-7; 8 bases line up with TRBD1. The junction had 7 bases not matched to a gene; V was cut back by 1 base and J by 4 bases. This CDR3 has 15 amino acids. Germline CDR1 reads SGHRS; CDR2 reads YFSETQ. The CDR3 region is CASSLTGQGWYEQYF. CDR3 nucleotide sequence: TGCGCCAGCAGCTTGACAGGACAGGGCTGGTACGAGCAGTACTTC.

The V gene is TRBV7-2, the J gene TRBJ2-7; TRBD2 might be the D (7 bases). CDR3 length equals 15 residues. V was trimmed by 7 bases and J by 9 bases, leaving 25 bases between them. Germline CDR1 and CDR2: SGHTA and FQGNSA. The CDR3 loop is CASNPRGGQGFGQYF. Written as DNA, the CDR3 is TGTGCCAGCAATCCGAGGGGGGGGCAAGGGTTCGGGCAGTACTTC.

The V and J genes are TRBV7-3 and TRBJ2-1, with 9 bases lining up with TRBD1. The germline gives CDR1 SGHTA, CDR2 FQGTGA. The CDR3 consists of 14 residues. J gave up 4 bases and V 3 bases, and 1 base lay outside the gene matches. Here the CDR3 reads CASSFGTGYNEQFF. DNA for the CDR3: TGTGCCAGCAGCTTTGGGACAGGGTACAATGAGCAGTTCTTC.

This clone was seen only a few times. The gene calls are TRBV7-9 and TRBJ1-3; weak D call: TRBD1 (6 bases). Germline CDR1 reads SEHNR; CDR2 reads FQNEAQ (reference sequence). This CDR3 has 14 amino acids. Trimming removed 5 bases at V and 3 bases at J, with 11 bases between. CDR3 amino acids: CASSLGQFGNTIYF. CDR3 nucleotide sequence: TGTGCCAGCAGCCTCGGACAGTTTGGAAACACCATATATTTT.

The rearrangement uses TRBV11-2 and TRBJ1-1; TRBD1 aligns across 7 bases. CDR3 length: 16 residues. Germline-derived CDR1 and CDR2 are SGHAT and FQNNGV. Trimming cost V 3 bases and J 1 base; bases outside gene matches: 8. CDR3 sequence: CASSFFTGQTNTEAFF. In DNA form, the CDR3 reads TGTGCCAGCAGCTTCTTCACGGGACAGACGAACACTGAAGCTTTCTTT.

V and J are TRBV5-1 and TRBJ2-5; weak D call: TRBD1 (6 bases). The CDR3 totals 16 residues. V was pared by 0 bases and J by 5 bases, with 17 bases between. The V gene's germline CDR1 is SGHRS and CDR2 YFSETQ. The CDR3 coding sequence is TGCGCCAGCAGCTTGGAGGTGGGCACAGGGCGGGAGACCCAGTACTTC. Protein: CASSLEVGTGRETQYF.

The J gene is TRBJ2-1, the V gene TRBV5-1; 14 bases align to TRBD2. The CDR3 sequence is 15 residues long. The germline CDR1 and CDR2 sequences are SGHRS and YFSETQ. With 6 bases clipped from V and 7 bases from J, the junction kept 6 bases outside the gene matches. CDR3 in DNA: TGCGCCAGCACCAACGGGACTAGCGGGAGTAATGAGCAGTTCTTC. It yields the protein CASTNGTSGSNEQFF.